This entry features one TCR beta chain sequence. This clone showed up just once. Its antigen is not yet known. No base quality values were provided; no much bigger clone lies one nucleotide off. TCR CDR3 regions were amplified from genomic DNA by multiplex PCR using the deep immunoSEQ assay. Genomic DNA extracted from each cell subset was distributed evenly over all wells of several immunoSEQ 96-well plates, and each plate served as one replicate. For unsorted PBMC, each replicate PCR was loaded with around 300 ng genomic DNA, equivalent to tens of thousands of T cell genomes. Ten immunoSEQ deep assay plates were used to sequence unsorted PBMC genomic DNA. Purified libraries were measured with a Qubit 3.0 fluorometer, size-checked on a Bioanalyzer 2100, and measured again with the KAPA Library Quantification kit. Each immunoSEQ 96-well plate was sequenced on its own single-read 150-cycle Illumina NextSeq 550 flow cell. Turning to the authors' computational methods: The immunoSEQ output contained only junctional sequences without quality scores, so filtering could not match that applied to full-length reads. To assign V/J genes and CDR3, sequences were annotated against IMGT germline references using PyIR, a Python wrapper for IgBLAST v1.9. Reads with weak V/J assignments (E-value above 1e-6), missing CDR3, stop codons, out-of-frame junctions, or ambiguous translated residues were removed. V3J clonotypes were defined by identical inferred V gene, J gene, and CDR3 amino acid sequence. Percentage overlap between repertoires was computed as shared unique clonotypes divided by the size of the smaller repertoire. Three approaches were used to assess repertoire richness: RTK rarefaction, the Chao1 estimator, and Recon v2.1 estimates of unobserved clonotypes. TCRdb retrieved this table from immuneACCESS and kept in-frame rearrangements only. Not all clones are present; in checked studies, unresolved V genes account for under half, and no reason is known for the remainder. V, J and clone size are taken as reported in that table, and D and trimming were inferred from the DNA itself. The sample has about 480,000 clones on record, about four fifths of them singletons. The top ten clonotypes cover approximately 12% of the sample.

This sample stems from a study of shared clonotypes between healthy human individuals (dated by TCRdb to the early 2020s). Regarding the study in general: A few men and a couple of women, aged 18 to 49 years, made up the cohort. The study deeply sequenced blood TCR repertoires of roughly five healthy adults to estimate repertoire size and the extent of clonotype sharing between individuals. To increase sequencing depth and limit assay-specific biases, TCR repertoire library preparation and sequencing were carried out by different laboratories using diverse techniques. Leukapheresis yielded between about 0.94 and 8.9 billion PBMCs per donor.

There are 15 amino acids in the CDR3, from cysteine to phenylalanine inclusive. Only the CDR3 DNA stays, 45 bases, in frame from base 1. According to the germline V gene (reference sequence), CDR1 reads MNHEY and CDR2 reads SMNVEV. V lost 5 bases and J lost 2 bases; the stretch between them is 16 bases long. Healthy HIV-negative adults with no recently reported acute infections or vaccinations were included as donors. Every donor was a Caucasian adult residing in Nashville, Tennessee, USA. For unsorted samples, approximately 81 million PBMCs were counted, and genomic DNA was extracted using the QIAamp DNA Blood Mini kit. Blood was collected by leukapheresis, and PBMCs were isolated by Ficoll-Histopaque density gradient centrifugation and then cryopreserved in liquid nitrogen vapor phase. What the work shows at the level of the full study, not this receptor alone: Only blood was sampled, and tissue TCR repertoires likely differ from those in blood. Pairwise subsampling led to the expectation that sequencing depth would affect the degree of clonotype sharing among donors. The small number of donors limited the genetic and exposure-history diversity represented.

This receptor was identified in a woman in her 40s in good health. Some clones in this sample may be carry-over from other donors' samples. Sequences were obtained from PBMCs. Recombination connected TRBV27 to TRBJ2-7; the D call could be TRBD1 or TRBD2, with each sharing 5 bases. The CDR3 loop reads CASSPTGTPTYEQYF. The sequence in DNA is TGTGCCAGCAGTCCGACCGGGACCCCCACCTACGAGCAGTACTTC.